A single sample gave rise to the 21 T cell receptor beta chains below, sequenced in a study of vaccination effects on CD4 cells after COVID-19. Before sequencing, viral peptide pools were used by the ViraFEST assay to expand antigen-specific CD4+ T cells. Cells that had been cultured for roughly ten days were the source of isolated CD4+ T cells. The infection with SARS-CoV-2 (confirmed by PCR) occurred in this person between March and December 2020. Only in-frame clones appear in the TCRdb table, and some are missing; sequencing was by immunoSEQ multiplex PCR. This sample has under 70,000 clones, with around 80% found just once. What these receptors recognize is not known. Sequenced here: CD4+ T cells from PBMCs cultured with HIV peptides, sampled before COVID-19 vaccination. Documented subset: HIV-1 Nef peptide pool negative control/reference culture. The origin of the receptors is a human donor who had a prior SARS-CoV-2 infection.

The rearrangement links TRBV2 to TRBJ2-2, with 8 bases fitting TRBD1. The CDR3 is made up of 16 amino acids. V trimming: 3 bases; J trimming: 3 bases; junction bases outside the gene matches: 6. Germline V lookup: CDR1 SNHLY, CDR2 FYNNEI. The CDR3 DNA follows: TGTGCCAGCAGTGATGAGACAGGGGCCTACACCGGGGAGCTGTTTTTT. This encodes CASSDETGAYTGELFF.

Here the CDR3 reads CSVEEAGRRAEQYF. The CDR3 DNA is TGCAGCGTTGAAGAAGCGGGACGCCGGGCCGAGCAGTACTTC. This rearrangement joins TRBV29-1 to TRBJ2-7; TRBD2 aligns across 7 bases. There are 14 residues in the CDR3. Per germline, CDR1 SQVTM and CDR2 ANQGSEA. V was clipped by 0 bases and J by 6 bases; unmatched bases: 8.

This clone rates as medium-sized (0.01 to 0.1%). The chain uses TRBV7-9 and TRBJ2-5; D is unresolved. This CDR3 region has 11 residues. Per the germline V gene, CDR1 is SEHNR and CDR2 is FQNEAQ (reference sequence). V dropped 1 base and J dropped 9 bases, with 6 bases sitting between them. This CDR3 reads CASSLGSAQYF. The CDR3 bases are TGTGCCAGCAGCTTAGGATCGGCCCAGTACTTC.

This chain connects TRBV12-3 or TRBV12-4 to TRBJ2-7; D remains ambiguous. CDR3 length equals 13 residues. V was shortened by 2 bases and J by 3 bases, with 8 bases between the two germline ends. The CDR3 coding sequence is TGTGCCAGCAGTTTAACAGAATTCTACGAGCAGTACTTC. Translated, it gives CASSLTEFYEQYF.

This clone has a handful of counts. The rearrangement joins TRBV16 to TRBJ1-3; D remains unclear. CDR1 is KGHSY, CDR2 FQNENV, per germline. With 1 base removed from V and 0 bases from J, the gap between germline ends came to 13 bases. The CDR3 contains 17 residues. The CDR3 protein is CASSQFYEAVSGNTIYF. CDR3 DNA sequence: TGTGCCAGCAGCCAATTTTATGAGGCAGTCTCTGGAAACACCATATATTTT.

This clone occurred a few times. J is TRBJ2-7 and V is TRBV19; 7 nucleotides match TRBD2. There are 14 residues in the CDR3. Germline V gene sequence: CDR1 LNHDA, CDR2 SQIVND (reference sequence). With 9 bases clipped from V and 8 bases from J, the junction kept 16 bases outside the gene matches. The CDR3 coding sequence is TGTGCCAGCAAGGCTGAAGGTAGCGGGTGGAAGCAGTACTTC. Translating gives CASKAEGSGWKQYF.

The chain carries TRBV5-8 and TRBJ1-5; no definite D call. The CDR3 loop spans 14 amino acids. CDR1 is SGHTS, CDR2 YDEGEE, per germline. CDR3 in amino acids: CATRARNSNQPQHF. The CDR3 coding sequence is TGTGCTACTCGGGCGAGAAATAGCAATCAGCCCCAGCATTTT.

This chain uses TRBV14 with TRBJ2-2; tentatively, D is TRBD2 (7 bases). V gave up 4 bases and J gave up 3 bases, with 15 bases separating them. CDR3 length: 16 amino acids. Germline loops: CDR1 SGHDN, CDR2 FVKESK. CDR3 coding DNA: TGTGCCAGCAGCCCGGGGGCTAGCGGATACACCGGGGAGCTGTTTTTT. Its protein is CASSPGASGYTGELFF.

The chain recombines TRBV7-9 with TRBJ1-3, with TRBD1 matching over 7 bases. V was clipped by 0 bases and J by 6 bases; unmatched bases: 11. The CDR3 extends over 17 amino acids. Looked up from germline, CDR1 is SEHNR and CDR2 is FQNEAQ (reference sequence). CDR3 protein: CASSLARTGHIENTIYF. Written as DNA, the CDR3 is TGTGCCAGCAGCTTAGCGAGGACAGGACACATCGAAAACACCATATATTTT.

This rearrangement joins TRBV28 to TRBJ2-1; D gene ambiguous. Germline CDR1 MDHEN, CDR2 SYDVKM. Trimming left V 3 bases short and J 7 bases short, with 13 bases between. The CDR3 contains 14 residues. Here the CDR3 reads CASSLQPPVNEQFF. The CDR3, as DNA: TGTGCCAGCAGTTTGCAGCCCCCAGTGAATGAGCAGTTCTTC.

The chain recombines TRBV19 with TRBJ1-4, with 8 bases fitting TRBD1. The germline CDR1 and CDR2 sequences are LNHDA and SQIVND (reference sequence). The CDR3 is 15 residues long. V lost 9 bases to trimming and J lost 8 bases; unmatched junction nucleotides: 14. The DNA of the CDR3 is TGTGCCAGAAAAAGAAGCCAGGGGGCGCAAGAAAAACTGTTTTTT. It encodes CARKRSQGAQEKLFF.

V and J are TRBV10-3 and TRBJ2-1; D is perhaps TRBD1 or TRBD2 (5 bases each). This CDR3 region has 16 residues. V was clipped by 6 bases and J by 4 bases, with 19 bases between them. The V gene's germline CDR1 is ENHRY and CDR2 SYGVKD. The CDR3 nucleotides read TGTGCCATCAGCGTGACTGAGGGGATAGGTTACAATGAGCAGTTCTTC. Amino acids: CAISVTEGIGYNEQFF.

This chain uses TRBV10-3 with TRBJ1-4; tentatively, D is TRBD1 (6 bases). Trimming took 6 bases from V and 1 from J, leaving 9 bases between them. CDR3 length: 14 residues. Germline CDR1 ENHRY, CDR2 SYGVKD. The CDR3 nucleotides are TGTGCCATCAGGAAGGGGGGAACTAATGAAAAACTGTTTTTT. It codes for CAIRKGGTNEKLFF.

The chain uses TRBV4-1 and TRBJ2-1; 7 positions agree with TRBD2. The V segment lost 3 bases and the J segment 8 bases; nucleotides outside the gene matches: 10. Germline CDR1 reads MGHRA; CDR2 reads YSYEKL. This CDR3 has 15 amino acids. CDR3 loop: CASSQTAGDFYEQFF. Written as DNA, the CDR3 is TGCGCCAGCAGCCAGACTGCGGGGGATTTTTATGAGCAGTTCTTC.

The rearrangement uses TRBV5-6 and TRBJ2-3, with D perhaps TRBD1 (6 bases). Deletions cut 1 base from V and 4 bases from J, with 13 bases between. The CDR3 has 15 residues. From germline, CDR1 is SGHDT and CDR2 YYEEEE. Here the CDR3 reads CASSLWGLGSDTQYF. For the CDR3, the DNA is TGTGCCAGCAGCTTGTGGGGGCTCGGTTCAGATACGCAGTATTTT.

This clone showed up just a few times. This sequence joins TRBV6-6 and TRBJ1-2; D remains ambiguous. CDR1 is MNHNY and CDR2 is SVGAGI in the germline V gene (reference sequence). The CDR3 spans 12 residues. V was cut by 0 bases and J by 6 bases, with 5 bases left in between. The CDR3 nucleotides are TGTGCCAGCAGTTACTCGATCAATGGCTACACCTTC. Protein: CASSYSINGYTF.

This clone was seen a handful of times. The chain couples TRBV18 to TRBJ2-5; 9 bases match TRBD1. The germline V gene has CDR1 KGHSH and CDR2 LQKENI. The CDR3 has 13 residues. V gave up 3 bases and J gave up 5 bases; unmatched junction bases: 1. The CDR3 nucleotides are TGTGCCAGCTCACCTGGACAGGGGGAGACCCAGTACTTC. Encoded protein: CASSPGQGETQYF.

This chain connects TRBV12-3 or TRBV12-4 to TRBJ1-5; possibly TRBD1 for D (6 bases). V lost 4 bases, J lost 3 bases, and 7 bases lay in between. This CDR3 has 13 residues. The CDR3 bases are TGTGCCAGCAGTTGGGACATCAATCAGCCCCAGCATTTT. Protein: CASSWDINQPQHF.

J is TRBJ1-2 and V is TRBV6-5; a weak D match, TRBD1 (6 bases). Germline CDR1 and CDR2: MNHEY and SVGAGI. The CDR3 covers 13 residues. Trimming pared 5 bases from V and 4 bases from J, leaving 11 bases between. This chain's CDR3 is CASSLQGRYGYTF. The DNA of the CDR3 is TGTGCCAGCAGTCTACAGGGTCGCTATGGCTACACCTTC.

The chain carries TRBV6-5 and TRBJ1-6, with D unresolved. Per germline, CDR1 MNHEY and CDR2 SVGAGI. The CDR3 runs 15 residues. Deletions cut 2 bases from V and 2 bases from J, with 7 bases between. The CDR3 nucleotides are TGTGCCAGCAGTTACAGGGTCGCCTATAATTCACCCCTCCACTTT. Its translation: CASSYRVAYNSPLHF.

This sequence joins TRBV5-6 and TRBJ2-1, with 10 bases that match TRBD2. The germline V gene has CDR1 SGHDT and CDR2 YYEEEE. The CDR3 is 15 residues long. V was clipped by 4 bases and J by 8 bases; unmatched bases: 9. Here the CDR3 DNA reads TGTGCCAGCAGCAGAAGCGGGGGGGCCTGGTATGAGCAGTTCTTC. Its translation: CASSRSGGAWYEQFF.